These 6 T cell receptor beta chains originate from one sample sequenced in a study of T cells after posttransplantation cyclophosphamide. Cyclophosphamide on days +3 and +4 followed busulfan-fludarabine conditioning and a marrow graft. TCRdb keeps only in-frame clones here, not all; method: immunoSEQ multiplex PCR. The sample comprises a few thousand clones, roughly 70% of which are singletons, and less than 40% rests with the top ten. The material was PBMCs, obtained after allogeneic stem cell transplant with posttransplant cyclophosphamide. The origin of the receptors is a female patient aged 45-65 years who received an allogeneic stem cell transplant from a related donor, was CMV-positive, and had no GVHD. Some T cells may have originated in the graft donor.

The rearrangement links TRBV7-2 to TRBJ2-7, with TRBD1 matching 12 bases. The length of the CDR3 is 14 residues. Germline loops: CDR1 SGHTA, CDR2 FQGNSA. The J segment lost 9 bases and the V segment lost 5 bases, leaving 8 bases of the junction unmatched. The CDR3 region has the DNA TGTGCCAGCAGCACCCTTGGGACAGGGGGCGGGCAGTACTTC. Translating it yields CASSTLGTGGGQYF.

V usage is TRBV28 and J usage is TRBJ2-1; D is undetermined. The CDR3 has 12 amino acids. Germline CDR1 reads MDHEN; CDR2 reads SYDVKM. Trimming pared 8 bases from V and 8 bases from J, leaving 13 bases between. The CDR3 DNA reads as TGTGCCAGCGGCAGTAGAGGCTATGAGCAGTTCTTC. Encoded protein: CASGSRGYEQFF. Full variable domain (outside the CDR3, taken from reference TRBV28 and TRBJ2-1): DVKVTQSSRYLVKRTGEKVFLECVQDMDHENMFWYRQDPGLGLRLIYFSYDVKMKEKGDIPEGYSVSREKKERFSLILESASTNQTSMYLCASGSRGYEQFFGPGTRLTVL.

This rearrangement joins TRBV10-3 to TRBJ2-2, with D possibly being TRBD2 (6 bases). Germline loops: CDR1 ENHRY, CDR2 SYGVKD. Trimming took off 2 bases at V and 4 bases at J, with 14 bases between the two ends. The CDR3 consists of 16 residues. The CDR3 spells CAISERTIGSTGELFF. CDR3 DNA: TGTGCCATCAGTGAGCGTACTATCGGGAGCACCGGGGAGCTGTTTTTT.

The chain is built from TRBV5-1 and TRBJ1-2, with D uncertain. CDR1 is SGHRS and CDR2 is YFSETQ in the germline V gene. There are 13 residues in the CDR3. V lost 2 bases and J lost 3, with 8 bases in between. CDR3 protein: CASSLATDYGYTF. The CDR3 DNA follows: TGCGCCAGCAGCTTAGCGACGGACTATGGCTACACCTTC. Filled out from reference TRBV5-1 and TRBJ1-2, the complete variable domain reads KAGVTQTPRYLIKTRGQQVTLSCSPISGHRSVSWYQQTPGQGLQFLFEYFSETQRNKGNFPGRFSGRQFSNSRSEMNVSTLELGDSALYLCASSLATDYGYTFGSGTRLTVV.

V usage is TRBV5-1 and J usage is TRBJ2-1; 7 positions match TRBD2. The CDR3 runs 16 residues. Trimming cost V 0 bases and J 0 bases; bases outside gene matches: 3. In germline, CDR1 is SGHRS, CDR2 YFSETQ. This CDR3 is CASSLGGGGSYNEQFF. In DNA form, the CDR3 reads TGCGCCAGCAGCTTGGGTGGCGGGGGCTCCTACAATGAGCAGTTCTTC. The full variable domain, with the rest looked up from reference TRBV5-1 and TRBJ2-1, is KAGVTQTPRYLIKTRGQQVTLSCSPISGHRSVSWYQQTPGQGLQFLFEYFSETQRNKGNFPGRFSGRQFSNSRSEMNVSTLELGDSALYLCASSLGGGGSYNEQFFGPGTRLTVL.

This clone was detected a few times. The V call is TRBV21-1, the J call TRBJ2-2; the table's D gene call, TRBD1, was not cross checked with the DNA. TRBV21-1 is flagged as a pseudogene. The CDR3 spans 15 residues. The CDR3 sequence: CASRSLQGIDRGAVF. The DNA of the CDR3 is TGTGCCAGCAGAAGTCTACAGGGAATTGACCGGGGAGCTGTTTTT.